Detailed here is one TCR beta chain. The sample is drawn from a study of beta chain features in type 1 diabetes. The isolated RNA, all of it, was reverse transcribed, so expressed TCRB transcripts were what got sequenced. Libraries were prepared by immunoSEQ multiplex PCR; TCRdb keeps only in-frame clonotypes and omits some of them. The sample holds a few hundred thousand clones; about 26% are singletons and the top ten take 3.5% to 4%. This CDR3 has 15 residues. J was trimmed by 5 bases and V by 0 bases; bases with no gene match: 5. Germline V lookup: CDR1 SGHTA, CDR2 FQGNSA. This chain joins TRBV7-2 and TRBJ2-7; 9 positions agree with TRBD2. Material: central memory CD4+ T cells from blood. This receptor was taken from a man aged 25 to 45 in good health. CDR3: CASSLAPAGGHEQYF. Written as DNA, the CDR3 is TGTGCCAGCAGCTTAGCTCCAGCGGGGGGCCACGAGCAGTACTTC.